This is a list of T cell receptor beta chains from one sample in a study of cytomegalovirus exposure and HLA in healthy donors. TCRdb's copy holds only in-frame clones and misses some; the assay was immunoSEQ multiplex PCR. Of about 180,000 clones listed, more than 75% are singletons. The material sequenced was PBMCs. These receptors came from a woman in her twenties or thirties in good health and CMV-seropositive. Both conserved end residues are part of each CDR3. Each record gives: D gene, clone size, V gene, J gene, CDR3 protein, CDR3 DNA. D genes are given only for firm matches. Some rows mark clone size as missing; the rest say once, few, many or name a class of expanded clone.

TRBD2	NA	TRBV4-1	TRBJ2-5	CASSSGLAGILQETQYF	TGCGCCAGCAGCTCTGGACTAGCGGGGATCCTCCAGGAGACCCAGTACTTC
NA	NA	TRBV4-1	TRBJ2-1	CASSRPGNNEQFF	TGCGCCAGCAGCCGGCCCGGGAACAATGAGCAGTTCTTC
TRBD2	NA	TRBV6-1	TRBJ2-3	CASSAGGAGGTLGDTQYF	TGTGCCAGCAGTGCCGGGGGAGCGGGGGGCACTCTGGGGGATACGCAGTATTTT
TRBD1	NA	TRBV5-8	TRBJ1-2	CASSSVGQGWNGYTF	TGTGCCAGCAGCTCGGTGGGACAGGGGTGGAATGGCTACACCTTC
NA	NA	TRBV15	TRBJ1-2	CATSRDPPQGNYGYTF	TGTGCCACCAGCAGAGATCCCCCGCAGGGGAACTATGGCTACACCTTC
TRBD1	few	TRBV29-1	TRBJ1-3	CSVGGTGRAGNTIYF	TGCAGCGTTGGGGGGACAGGGAGGGCTGGAAACACCATATATTTT
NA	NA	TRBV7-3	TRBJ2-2	CASSLTHSNTGELFF	TGTGCCAGCAGCTTAACACATTCGAACACCGGGGAGCTGTTTTTT
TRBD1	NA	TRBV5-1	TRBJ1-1	CASSPGTGVSGGEAFF	TGCGCCAGCAGCCCCGGGACAGGGGTCTCGGGGGGTGAAGCTTTCTTT
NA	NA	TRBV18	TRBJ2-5	CASSTVNSIGGVAQYF	TGTGCCAGCTCTACTGTAAACAGCATCGGCGGGGTTGCCCAGTACTTC
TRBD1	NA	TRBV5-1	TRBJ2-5	CASSLGDRLQETQYF	TGCGCCAGCAGCTTGGGGGACAGGCTCCAAGAGACCCAGTACTTC
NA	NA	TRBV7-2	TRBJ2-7	CASSLRIRGHYEQYF	TGTGCCAGCAGCTTGCGCATCAGGGGCCACTACGAGCAGTACTTC
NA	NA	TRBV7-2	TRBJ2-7	CASSLGGGPYEQYF	TGTGCCAGCAGCTTAGGCGGGGGCCCCTACGAGCAGTACTTC
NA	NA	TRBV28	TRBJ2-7	CASRRQIQYEQYF	TGTGCCAGCAGGCGGCAGATCCAGTACGAGCAGTACTTC
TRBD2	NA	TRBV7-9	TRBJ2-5	CASSLNAGVETQYF	TGTGCCAGCAGCTTGAACGCGGGGGTGGAGACCCAGTACTTC
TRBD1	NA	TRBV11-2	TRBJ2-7	CASSLDRQGGQYF	TGTGCCAGCAGCTTAGATAGACAGGGGGGACAGTACTTC
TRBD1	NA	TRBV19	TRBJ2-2	CASSIRDRVGGTGELFF	TGTGCCAGTAGTATCAGGGACAGGGTAGGAGGCACCGGGGAGCTGTTTTTT
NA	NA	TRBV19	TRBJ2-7	CASSITASYEQYF	TGTGCCAGTAGTATTACTGCCTCCTACGAGCAGTACTTC
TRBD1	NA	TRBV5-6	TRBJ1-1	CASSPTGRGTEAFF	TGTGCCAGCAGCCCGACAGGGAGAGGAACTGAAGCTTTCTTT
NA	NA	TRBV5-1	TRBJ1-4	CASSSIGATNEKLFF	TGCGCCAGCAGCTCGATCGGTGCAACTAATGAAAAACTGTTTTTT
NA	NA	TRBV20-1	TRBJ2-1	CSTNRETGQFF	TGCAGTACCAACAGGGAAACCGGGCAGTTCTTC
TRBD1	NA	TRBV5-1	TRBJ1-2	CASSHGTGDYGYTF	TGCGCCAGCAGTCACGGGACAGGGGACTATGGCTACACCTTC
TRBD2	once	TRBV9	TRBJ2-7	CASSVTSGGGDEQYF	TGTGCCAGCAGCGTAACTAGCGGGGGGGGCGACGAGCAGTACTTC
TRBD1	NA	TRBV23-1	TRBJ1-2	CASSQPAPGTDAFWYGYTF	TGCGCCAGCAGTCAACCCGCCCCCGGGACAGACGCTTTCTGGTATGGCTACACCTTC
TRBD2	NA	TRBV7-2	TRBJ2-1	CASSLTSGGAWEQFF	TGTGCCAGCAGCTTGACTAGCGGGGGGGCGTGGGAGCAGTTCTTC
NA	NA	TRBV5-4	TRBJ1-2	CASSDRPNYGYTF	TGTGCCAGCAGTGACAGACCTAACTATGGCTACACCTTC
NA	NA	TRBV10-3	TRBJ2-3	CAIRTGETASTDTQYF	TGTGCCATCAGAACGGGGGAAACCGCTAGCACAGATACGCAGTATTTT
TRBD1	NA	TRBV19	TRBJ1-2	CASTGQVGGYTF	TGTGCCAGCACGGGACAGGTCGGGGGCTACACCTTC
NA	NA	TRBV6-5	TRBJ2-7	CAAGRGGLYYEQYF	TGTGCCGCGGGAAGGGGCGGCCTTTACTACGAGCAGTACTTC
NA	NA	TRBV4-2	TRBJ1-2	CASSQGVNGGGYGYTF	TGTGCCAGCAGCCAAGGTGTAAATGGGGGAGGCTATGGCTACACCTTC
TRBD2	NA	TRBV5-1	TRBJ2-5	CASSPTTLAGQETQYF	TGCGCCAGCAGCCCGACTACACTAGCGGGGCAAGAGACCCAGTACTTC
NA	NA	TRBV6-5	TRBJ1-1	CASSYSAGNTEAFF	TGTGCCAGCAGTTACTCGGCAGGGAACACTGAAGCTTTCTTT
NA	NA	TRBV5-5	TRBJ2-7	CASSTSQGYEQYF	TGTGCCAGCAGCACTTCACAGGGCTACGAGCAGTACTTC